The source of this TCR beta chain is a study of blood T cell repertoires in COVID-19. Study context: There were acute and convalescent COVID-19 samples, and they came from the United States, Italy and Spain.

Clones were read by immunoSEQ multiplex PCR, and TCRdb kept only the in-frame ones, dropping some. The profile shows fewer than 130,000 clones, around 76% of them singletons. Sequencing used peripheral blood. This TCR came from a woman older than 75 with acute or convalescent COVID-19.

The CDR3 is CASSQDFGGYNEQFF. CDR3 bases: TGCGCCAGCAGCCAAGATTTCGGTGGCTACAATGAGCAGTTCTTC. The V and J genes are TRBV4-3 and TRBJ2-1; D gene ambiguous. Germline CDR1 LGHNA, CDR2 YSLEER. The CDR3 is 15 amino acids. Trimming took off 0 bases at V and 3 bases at J, with 9 bases between the two ends.